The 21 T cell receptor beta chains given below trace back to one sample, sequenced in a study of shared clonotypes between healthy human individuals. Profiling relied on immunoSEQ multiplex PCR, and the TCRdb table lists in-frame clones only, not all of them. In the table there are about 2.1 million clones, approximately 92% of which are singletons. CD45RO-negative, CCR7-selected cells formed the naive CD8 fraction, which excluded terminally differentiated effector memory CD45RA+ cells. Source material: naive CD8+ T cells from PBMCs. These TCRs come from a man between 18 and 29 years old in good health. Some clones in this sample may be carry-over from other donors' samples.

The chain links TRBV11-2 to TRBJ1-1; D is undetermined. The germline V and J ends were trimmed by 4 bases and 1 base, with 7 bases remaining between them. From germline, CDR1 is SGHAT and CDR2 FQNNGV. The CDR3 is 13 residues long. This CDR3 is CASSSAGNTEAFF. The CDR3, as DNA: TGTGCCAGCAGCTCTGCAGGGAACACTGAAGCTTTCTTT.

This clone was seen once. The CDR3 sequence: CASSPSGGFTEAFF. The CDR3 coding sequence is TGTGCCAGCTCACCCTCCGGCGGGTTCACTGAAGCTTTCTTT. V and J are TRBV18 and TRBJ1-1; D not certain. Germline CDR1 and CDR2: KGHSH and LQKENI. Trimming removed 3 bases at V and 4 bases at J, with 12 bases between. The CDR3 is 14 residues long.

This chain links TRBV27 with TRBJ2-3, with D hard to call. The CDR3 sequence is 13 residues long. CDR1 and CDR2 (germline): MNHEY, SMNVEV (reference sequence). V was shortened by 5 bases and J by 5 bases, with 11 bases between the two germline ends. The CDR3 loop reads CASSHDLEDTQYF. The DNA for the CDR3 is TGTGCCAGCAGTCATGACCTCGAAGATACGCAGTATTTT.

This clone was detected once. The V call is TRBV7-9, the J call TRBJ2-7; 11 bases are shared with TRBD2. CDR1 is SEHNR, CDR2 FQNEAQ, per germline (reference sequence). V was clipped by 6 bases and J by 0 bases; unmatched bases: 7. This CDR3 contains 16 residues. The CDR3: CASRLILAGDSYEQYF. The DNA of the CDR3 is TGTGCCAGCAGACTTATACTAGCGGGAGACTCCTACGAGCAGTACTTC.

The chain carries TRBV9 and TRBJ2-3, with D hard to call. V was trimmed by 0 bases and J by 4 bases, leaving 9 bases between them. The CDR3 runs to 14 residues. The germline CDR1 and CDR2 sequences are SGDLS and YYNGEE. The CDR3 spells CASSVGWVADTQYF. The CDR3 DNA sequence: TGTGCCAGCAGCGTAGGATGGGTCGCAGATACGCAGTATTTT.

The CDR3 DNA sequence: TGTGCCAGCACGGGTCAGAGGTACCAAGAGACCCAGTACTTC. The encoded protein is CASTGQRYQETQYF. This chain joins TRBV28 and TRBJ2-5; D unresolved. Trimming removed 7 bases at V and 0 bases at J, with 12 bases between. The CDR3 covers 14 residues. Germline V gene sequence: CDR1 MDHEN, CDR2 SYDVKM.

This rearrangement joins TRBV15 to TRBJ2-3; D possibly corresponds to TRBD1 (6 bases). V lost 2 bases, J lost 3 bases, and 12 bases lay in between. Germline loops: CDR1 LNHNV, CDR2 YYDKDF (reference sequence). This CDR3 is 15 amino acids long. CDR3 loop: CATSRKRDKTDTQYF. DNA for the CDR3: TGTGCCACCAGCAGAAAACGGGACAAAACAGATACGCAGTATTTT.

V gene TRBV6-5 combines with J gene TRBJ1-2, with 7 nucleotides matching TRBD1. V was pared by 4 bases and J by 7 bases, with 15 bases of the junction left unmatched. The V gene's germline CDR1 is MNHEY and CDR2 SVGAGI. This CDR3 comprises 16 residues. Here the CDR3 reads CASSSSRRGRTGGYTF. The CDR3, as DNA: TGTGCCAGCAGTTCCTCGAGAAGGGGGCGGACAGGTGGCTACACCTTC.

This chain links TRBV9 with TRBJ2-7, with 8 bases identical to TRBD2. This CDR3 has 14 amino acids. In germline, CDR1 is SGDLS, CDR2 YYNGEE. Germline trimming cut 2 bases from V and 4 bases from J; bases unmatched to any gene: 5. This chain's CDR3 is CASSVGREGYEQYF. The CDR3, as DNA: TGTGCCAGCAGCGTCGGCCGGGAGGGTTACGAGCAGTACTTC.

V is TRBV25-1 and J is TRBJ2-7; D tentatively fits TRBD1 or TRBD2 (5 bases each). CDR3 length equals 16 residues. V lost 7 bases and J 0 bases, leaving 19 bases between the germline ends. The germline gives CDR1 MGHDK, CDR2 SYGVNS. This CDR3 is CASKNRDGVFSYEQYF. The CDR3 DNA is TGTGCCAGCAAAAACCGGGACGGAGTATTCTCCTACGAGCAGTACTTC.

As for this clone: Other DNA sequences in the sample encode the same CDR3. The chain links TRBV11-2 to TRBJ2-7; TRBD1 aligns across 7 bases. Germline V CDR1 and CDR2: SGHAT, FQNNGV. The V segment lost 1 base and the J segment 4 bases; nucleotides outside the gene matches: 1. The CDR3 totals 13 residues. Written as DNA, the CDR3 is TGTGCCAGCAGCTTAGGGACAGGATACGAGCAGTACTTC. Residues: CASSLGTGYEQYF.

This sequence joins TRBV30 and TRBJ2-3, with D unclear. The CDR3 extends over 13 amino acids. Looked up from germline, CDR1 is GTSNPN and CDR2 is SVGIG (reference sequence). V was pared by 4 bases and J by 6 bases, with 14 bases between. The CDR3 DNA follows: TGTGCCTGGACAGTTCCCCCGTTTGATACGCAGTATTTT. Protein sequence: CAWTVPPFDTQYF.

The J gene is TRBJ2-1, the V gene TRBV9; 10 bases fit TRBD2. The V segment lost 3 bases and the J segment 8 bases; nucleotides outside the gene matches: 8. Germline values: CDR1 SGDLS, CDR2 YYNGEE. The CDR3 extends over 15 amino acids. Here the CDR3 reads CASSDSGRAIDEQFF. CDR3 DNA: TGTGCCAGCAGCGACAGCGGGAGGGCCATCGATGAGCAGTTCTTC.

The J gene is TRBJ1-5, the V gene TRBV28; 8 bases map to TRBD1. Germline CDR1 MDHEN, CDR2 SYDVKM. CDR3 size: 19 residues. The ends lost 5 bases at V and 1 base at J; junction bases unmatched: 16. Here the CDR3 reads CASSLDRGGYIESNQPQHF. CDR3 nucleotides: TGTGCCAGCAGTCTCGACAGGGGTGGGTATATAGAGAGCAATCAGCCCCAGCATTTT.

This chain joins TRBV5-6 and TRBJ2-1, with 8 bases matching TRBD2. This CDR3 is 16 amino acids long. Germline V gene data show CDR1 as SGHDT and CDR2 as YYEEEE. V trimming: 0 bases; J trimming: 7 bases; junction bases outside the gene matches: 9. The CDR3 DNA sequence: TGTGCCAGCAGCTTGGAAGGCGGGAGGATGGATAATGAGCAGTTCTTC. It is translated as CASSLEGGRMDNEQFF. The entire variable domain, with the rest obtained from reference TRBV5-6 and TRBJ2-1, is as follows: DAGVTQSPTHLIKTRGQQVTLRCSPKSGHDTVSWYQQALGQGPQFIFQYYEEEERQRGNFPDRFSGHQFPNYSSELNVNALLLGDSALYLCASSLEGGRMDNEQFFGPGTRLTVL.

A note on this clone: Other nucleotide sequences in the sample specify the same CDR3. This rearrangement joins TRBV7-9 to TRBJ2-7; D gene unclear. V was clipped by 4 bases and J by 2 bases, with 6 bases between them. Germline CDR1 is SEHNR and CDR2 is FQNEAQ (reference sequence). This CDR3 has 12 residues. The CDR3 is CASSSDPYEQYF. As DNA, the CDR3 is TGTGCCAGCAGCTCCGATCCCTACGAGCAGTACTTC.

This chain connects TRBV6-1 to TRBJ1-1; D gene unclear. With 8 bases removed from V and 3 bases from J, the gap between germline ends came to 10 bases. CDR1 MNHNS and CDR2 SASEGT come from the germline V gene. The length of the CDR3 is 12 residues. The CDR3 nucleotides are TGTGCCAGCCTACATGGGGACACTGAAGCTTTCTTT. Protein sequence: CASLHGDTEAFF.

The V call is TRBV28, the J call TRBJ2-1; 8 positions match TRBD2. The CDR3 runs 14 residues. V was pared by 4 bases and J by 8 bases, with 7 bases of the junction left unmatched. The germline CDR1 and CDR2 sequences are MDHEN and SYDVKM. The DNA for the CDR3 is TGTGCCAGCAGTTCTTACTCCGGGAGGGATGAGCAGTTCTTC. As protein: CASSSYSGRDEQFF.

CDR3 loop: CASSLYVMGSGNTIYF. CDR3 nucleotide sequence: TGTGCCAGCAGTTTATACGTGATGGGCTCTGGAAACACCATATATTTT. V usage is TRBV28 and J usage is TRBJ1-3; D not certain. CDR1 and CDR2 (germline): MDHEN, SYDVKM. The CDR3 consists of 16 residues. Trimming took off 1 base at V and 0 bases at J, with 10 bases between the two ends.

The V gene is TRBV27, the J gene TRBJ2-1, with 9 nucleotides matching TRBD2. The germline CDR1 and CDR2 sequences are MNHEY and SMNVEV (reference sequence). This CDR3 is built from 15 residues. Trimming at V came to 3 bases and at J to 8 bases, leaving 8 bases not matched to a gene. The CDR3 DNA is TGTGCCAGCAGTTTTTGGCGGGAGGGCGAGCATGAGCAGTTCTTC. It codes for CASSFWREGEHEQFF.

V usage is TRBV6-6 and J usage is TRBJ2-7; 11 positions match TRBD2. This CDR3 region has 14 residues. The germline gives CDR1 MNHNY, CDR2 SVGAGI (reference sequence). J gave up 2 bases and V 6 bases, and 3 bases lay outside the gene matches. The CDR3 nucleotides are TGTGCCAGCAGGGGACTAGCGGAAGCCTACGAGCAGTACTTC. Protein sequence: CASRGLAEAYEQYF.